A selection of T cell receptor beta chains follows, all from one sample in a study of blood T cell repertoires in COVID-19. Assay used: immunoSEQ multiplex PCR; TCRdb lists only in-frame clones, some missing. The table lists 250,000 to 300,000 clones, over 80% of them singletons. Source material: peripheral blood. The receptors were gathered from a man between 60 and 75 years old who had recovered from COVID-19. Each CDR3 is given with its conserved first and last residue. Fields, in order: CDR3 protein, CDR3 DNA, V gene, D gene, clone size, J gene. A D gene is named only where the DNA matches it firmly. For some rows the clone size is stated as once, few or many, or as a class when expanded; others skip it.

CDR3aa: CASSLGGSGGNEQFF; CDR3nt: TGCGCCAGCAGCTTGGGCGGGAGTGGGGGCAATGAGCAGTTCTTC; v_gene: TRBV5-1; d_gene: TRBD2; abundance: once; j_gene: TRBJ2-1
CDR3aa: CASSLVGDHDTQYF; CDR3nt: TGCGCCAGCAGCTTGGTGGGAGATCATGATACGCAGTATTTT; v_gene: TRBV5-1; d_gene: NA; abundance: NA; j_gene: TRBJ2-3
CDR3aa: CASSPSRGLYTEAFF; CDR3nt: TGTGCCAGCAGCCCGAGCAGGGGCCTCTACACTGAAGCTTTCTTT; v_gene: TRBV14; d_gene: NA; abundance: once; j_gene: TRBJ1-1
CDR3aa: CASSLSSYNEQFF; CDR3nt: TGTGCCAGCAGCTTGAGCTCCTACAATGAGCAGTTCTTC; v_gene: TRBV7-3; d_gene: NA; abundance: NA; j_gene: TRBJ2-1
CDR3aa: CASTSSVGGDETQYF; CDR3nt: TGTGCCAGCACCTCCTCTGTAGGGGGGGATGAGACCCAGTACTTC; v_gene: TRBV11-1; d_gene: NA; abundance: NA; j_gene: TRBJ2-5
CDR3aa: CASSSNSGGDYNEQFF; CDR3nt: TGTGCCAGCAGCTCCAATAGCGGGGGGGATTACAATGAGCAGTTCTTC; v_gene: TRBV5-4; d_gene: TRBD2; abundance: NA; j_gene: TRBJ2-1
CDR3aa: CASSLRPGTSGRVYEQYF; CDR3nt: TGTGCCAGCAGTTTGAGGCCGGGGACTAGCGGGAGAGTCTACGAGCAGTACTTC; v_gene: TRBV28; d_gene: TRBD2; abundance: NA; j_gene: TRBJ2-7
CDR3aa: CASSLDRGDSPLHF; CDR3nt: TGTGCCAGCAGCCTCGACAGGGGGGATTCACCCCTCCACTTT; v_gene: TRBV6-5; d_gene: TRBD1; abundance: NA; j_gene: TRBJ1-6
CDR3aa: CATSAGTDTQYF; CDR3nt: TGTGCCACCAGTGCAGGCACAGATACGCAGTATTTT; v_gene: TRBV24-1; d_gene: NA; abundance: NA; j_gene: TRBJ2-3
CDR3aa: CSGNDRALVAFF; CDR3nt: TGCAGCGGCAACGACAGGGCGTTGGTGGCTTTCTTT; v_gene: TRBV29-1; d_gene: TRBD1; abundance: few; j_gene: TRBJ1-1
CDR3aa: CASSSTSGRAGNEQFF; CDR3nt: TGTGCCAGCAGCTCTACTAGCGGGAGGGCGGGAAATGAGCAGTTCTTC; v_gene: TRBV7-2; d_gene: TRBD2; abundance: NA; j_gene: TRBJ2-1
CDR3aa: CASSLELVPYEQYF; CDR3nt: TGTGCCAGCAGCTTAGAACTAGTTCCCTACGAGCAGTACTTC; v_gene: TRBV7-2; d_gene: NA; abundance: NA; j_gene: TRBJ2-7
CDR3aa: CASGQRTSGSGEQFF; CDR3nt: TGTGCTAGTGGTCAAAGGACTAGCGGGAGTGGTGAGCAGTTCTTC; v_gene: TRBV12-5; d_gene: TRBD2; abundance: NA; j_gene: TRBJ2-1
CDR3aa: CASRPGTSGGSSYEQYF; CDR3nt: TGCGCCAGCAGACCCGGGACTAGCGGGGGCAGCTCCTACGAGCAGTACTTC; v_gene: TRBV5-1; d_gene: TRBD2; abundance: NA; j_gene: TRBJ2-7
CDR3aa: CASSFLSTDTQYF; CDR3nt: TGTGCCAGCAGCTTCCTCAGCACAGATACGCAGTATTTT; v_gene: TRBV5-4; d_gene: NA; abundance: NA; j_gene: TRBJ2-3
CDR3aa: CASSVGVSGGTDTQYF; CDR3nt: TGTGCCAGCAGCGTAGGAGTTAGCGGGGGGACAGATACGCAGTATTTT; v_gene: TRBV9; d_gene: TRBD2; abundance: NA; j_gene: TRBJ2-3
CDR3aa: CASSVTPRATNEKLFF; CDR3nt: TGTGCCAGCAGCGTAACCCCAAGAGCAACTAATGAAAAACTGTTTTTT; v_gene: TRBV9; d_gene: NA; abundance: few; j_gene: TRBJ1-4
CDR3aa: CASSPRAERTGHFNQPQHF; CDR3nt: TGTGCCAGCAGCCCAAGAGCAGAGAGGACAGGTCATTTTAATCAGCCCCAGCATTTT; v_gene: TRBV9; d_gene: TRBD1; abundance: NA; j_gene: TRBJ1-5
CDR3aa: CASSPRRAGTGELFF; CDR3nt: TGTGCCAGCAGTCCGCGGCGGGCGGGCACCGGGGAGCTGTTTTTT; v_gene: TRBV2; d_gene: NA; abundance: once; j_gene: TRBJ2-2
CDR3aa: CSVELSAYEQYF; CDR3nt: TGCAGCGTTGAGCTCTCGGCCTACGAGCAGTACTTC; v_gene: TRBV29-1; d_gene: NA; abundance: NA; j_gene: TRBJ2-7
CDR3aa: CASSESGARGEQFF; CDR3nt: TGTGCCAGCTCAGAAAGCGGGGCCAGGGGTGAGCAGTTCTTC; v_gene: TRBV18; d_gene: NA; abundance: NA; j_gene: TRBJ2-1
CDR3aa: CASSLRATNTGELFF; CDR3nt: TGTGCCAGCAGCCTCAGGGCTACGAACACCGGGGAGCTGTTTTTT; v_gene: TRBV7-9; d_gene: NA; abundance: NA; j_gene: TRBJ2-2
CDR3aa: CAWKGEPGMKTQYF; CDR3nt: TGTGCCTGGAAGGGGGAACCGGGGATGAAGACCCAGTACTTC; v_gene: TRBV30; d_gene: NA; abundance: NA; j_gene: TRBJ2-5
CDR3aa: CASSSLPVGANYNEQFF; CDR3nt: TGTGCCAGTAGTAGTCTCCCTGTGGGGGCTAACTACAATGAGCAGTTCTTC; v_gene: TRBV19; d_gene: NA; abundance: NA; j_gene: TRBJ2-1
CDR3aa: CASSPQGPPGELFF; CDR3nt: TGCGCCAGCAGCCCCCAGGGGCCCCCCGGGGAGCTGTTTTTT; v_gene: TRBV5-1; d_gene: NA; abundance: NA; j_gene: TRBJ2-2
CDR3aa: CASSYSITGNTIYF; CDR3nt: TGTGCCAGCAGTTACTCTATTACTGGAAACACCATATATTTT; v_gene: TRBV6-6; d_gene: NA; abundance: NA; j_gene: TRBJ1-3
CDR3aa: CASSYSLTTGAIEAFF; CDR3nt: TGTGCCAGCAGTTACTCGCTTACAACAGGGGCGATTGAAGCTTTCTTT; v_gene: TRBV6-6; d_gene: TRBD1; abundance: NA; j_gene: TRBJ1-1
CDR3aa: CAAVGQPGAEDSYEQYF; CDR3nt: TGTGCCGCGGTGGGACAGCCGGGAGCGGAGGACTCCTACGAGCAGTACTTC; v_gene: TRBV7-9; d_gene: NA; abundance: few; j_gene: TRBJ2-7
CDR3aa: CASSQRTGSNQPQHF; CDR3nt: TGTGCCAGCAGCCAAAGAACAGGGAGCAATCAGCCCCAGCATTTT; v_gene: TRBV16; d_gene: NA; abundance: NA; j_gene: TRBJ1-5
CDR3aa: CASSQQGRNTEAFF; CDR3nt: TGTGCCAGCAGCCAACAGGGGAGGAACACTGAAGCTTTCTTT; v_gene: TRBV5-6; d_gene: TRBD1; abundance: NA; j_gene: TRBJ1-1
CDR3aa: CASSPQGSNQPQHF; CDR3nt: TGCGCCAGCAGCCCACAGGGGAGCAATCAGCCCCAGCATTTT; v_gene: TRBV5-1; d_gene: TRBD1; abundance: once; j_gene: TRBJ1-5
CDR3aa: CASSQQGDTQYF; CDR3nt: TGTGCCAGTAGTCAACAGGGAGATACGCAGTATTTT; v_gene: TRBV19; d_gene: NA; abundance: NA; j_gene: TRBJ2-3
CDR3aa: CASSLSGTGNEKLFF; CDR3nt: TGTGCCAGCAGTTTGTCCGGGACAGGGAATGAAAAACTGTTTTTT; v_gene: TRBV28; d_gene: TRBD1; abundance: once; j_gene: TRBJ1-4
CDR3aa: CATSRGGGLAVTTDTQYF; CDR3nt: TGTGCCACCAGCAGAGGCGGTGGGCTAGCGGTTACTACAGATACGCAGTATTTT; v_gene: TRBV15; d_gene: TRBD2; abundance: once; j_gene: TRBJ2-3
CDR3aa: CASSHPGSVREQFF; CDR3nt: TGTGCCAGCAGCCACCCGGGATCCGTAAGGGAGCAGTTCTTC; v_gene: TRBV11-2; d_gene: NA; abundance: NA; j_gene: TRBJ2-1
CDR3aa: CSVAGDRGNTGELFF; CDR3nt: TGCAGCGTTGCGGGGGACAGAGGGAACACCGGGGAGCTGTTTTTT; v_gene: TRBV29-1; d_gene: NA; abundance: NA; j_gene: TRBJ2-2
CDR3aa: CASSPDTLYGYTF; CDR3nt: TGCGCCAGCAGCCCTGACACGCTCTATGGCTACACCTTC; v_gene: TRBV5-1; d_gene: NA; abundance: NA; j_gene: TRBJ1-2
CDR3aa: CAISREYTNEQFF; CDR3nt: TGTGCCATCAGCAGGGAATACACCAATGAGCAGTTCTTC; v_gene: TRBV10-3; d_gene: NA; abundance: NA; j_gene: TRBJ2-1
CDR3aa: CASSSDRANTGELFF; CDR3nt: TGTGCCAGCAGCTCGGACAGGGCGAACACCGGGGAGCTGTTTTTT; v_gene: TRBV7-9; d_gene: TRBD1; abundance: NA; j_gene: TRBJ2-2
CDR3aa: CASSLSFEQTLRNEQFF; CDR3nt: TGTGCCAGCAGCTTGTCCTTCGAACAGACCCTTAGGAATGAGCAGTTCTTC; v_gene: TRBV5-6; d_gene: NA; abundance: NA; j_gene: TRBJ2-1
CDR3aa: CASSLRLSFRDWDFSGANVLTF; CDR3nt: TGTGCCAGCAGCTTACGTCTCTCGTTTCGGGACTGGGATTTCTCTGGGGCCAACGTCCTGACTTTC; v_gene: TRBV7-8; d_gene: NA; abundance: once; j_gene: TRBJ2-6